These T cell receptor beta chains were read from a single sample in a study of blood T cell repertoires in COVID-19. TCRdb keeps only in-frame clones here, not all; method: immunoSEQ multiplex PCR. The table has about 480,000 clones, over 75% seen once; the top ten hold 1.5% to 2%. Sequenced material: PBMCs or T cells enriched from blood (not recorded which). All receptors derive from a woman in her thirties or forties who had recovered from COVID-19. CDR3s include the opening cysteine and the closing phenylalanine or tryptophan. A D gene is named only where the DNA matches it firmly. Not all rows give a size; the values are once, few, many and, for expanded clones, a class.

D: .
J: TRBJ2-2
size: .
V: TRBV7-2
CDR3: CASSLGAGLLTGELFF
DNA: TGTGCCAGCAGCTTAGGTGCAGGGCTGCTCACCGGGGAGCTGTTTTTT

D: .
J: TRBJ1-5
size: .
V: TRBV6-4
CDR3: CASSLQGPMDQPQHF
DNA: TGTGCCAGCAGCCTACAGGGTCCCATGGATCAGCCCCAGCATTTT

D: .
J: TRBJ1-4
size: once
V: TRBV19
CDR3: CASRGEGEKLFF
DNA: TGTGCCTCCAGGGGAGAGGGTGAAAAACTGTTTTTT

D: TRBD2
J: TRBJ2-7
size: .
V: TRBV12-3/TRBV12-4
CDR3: CASSFQRGYEQYF
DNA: TGTGCCAGCAGTTTTCAGCGGGGCTACGAGCAGTACTTC

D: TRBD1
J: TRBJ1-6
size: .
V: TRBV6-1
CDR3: CASSENRGQSLHF
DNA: TGTGCCAGCAGTGAGAACAGGGGGCAGTCCCTCCACTTT

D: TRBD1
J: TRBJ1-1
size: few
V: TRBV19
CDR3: CASSMFQGAIGHTEAFF
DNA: TGTGCCAGTAGTATGTTCCAGGGGGCGATCGGGCACACTGAAGCTTTCTTT

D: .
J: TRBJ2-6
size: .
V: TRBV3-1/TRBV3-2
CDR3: CASSPVQGAGANVLTF
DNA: TGTGCCAGCAGTCCCGTACAGGGAGCTGGGGCCAACGTCCTGACTTTC

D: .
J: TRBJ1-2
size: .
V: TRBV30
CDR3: CAWRDSGSQPHYGYTF
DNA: TGTGCCTGGAGAGATTCCGGGTCCCAGCCCCACTATGGCTACACCTTC

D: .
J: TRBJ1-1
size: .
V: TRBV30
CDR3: CALQENTEAFF
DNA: TGTGCTTTACAGGAGAACACTGAAGCTTTCTTT

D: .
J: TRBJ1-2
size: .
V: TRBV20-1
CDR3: CSATVNYGYTF
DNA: TGCAGTGCTACAGTCAACTATGGCTACACCTTC

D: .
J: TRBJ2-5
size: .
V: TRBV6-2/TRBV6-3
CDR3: CASSNRLVPQETQYF
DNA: TGTGCCAGCAGTAACCGACTAGTTCCCCAAGAGACCCAGTACTTC

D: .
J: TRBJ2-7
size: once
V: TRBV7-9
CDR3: CASRIGNQQYF
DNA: TGTGCCAGCAGGATCGGGAACCAGCAGTACTTC

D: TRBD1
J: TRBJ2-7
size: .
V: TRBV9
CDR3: CASSGDRGQGSYEQYF
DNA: TGTGCCAGCAGCGGTGACAGGGGGCAAGGCTCCTACGAGCAGTACTTC

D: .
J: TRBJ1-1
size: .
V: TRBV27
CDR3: CASSPRGGMEAFF
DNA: TGTGCCAGCAGCCCCCGGGGGGGCATGGAGGCTTTCTTT

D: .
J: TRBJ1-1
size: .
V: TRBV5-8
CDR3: CASSLRSGSGTEAFF
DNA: TGTGCCAGCAGCTTGCGGTCAGGGTCTGGCACTGAAGCTTTCTTT

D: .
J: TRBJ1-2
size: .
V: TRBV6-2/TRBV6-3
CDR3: CASSSSPPDRSGHYGYTF
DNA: TGTGCCAGCAGTTCCTCACCCCCCGACAGGTCTGGACACTATGGCTACACCTTC

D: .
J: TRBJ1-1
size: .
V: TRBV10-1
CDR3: CASSDPVNTEAFF
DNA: TGCGCCAGCAGTGATCCGGTGAACACTGAAGCTTTCTTT

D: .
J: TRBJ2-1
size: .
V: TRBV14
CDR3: CASSQERGRGLRNEQFF
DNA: TGTGCCAGCAGCCAAGAACGTGGCAGGGGCTTGCGCAATGAGCAGTTCTTC

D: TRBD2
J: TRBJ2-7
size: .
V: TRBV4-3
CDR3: CASSRQWGGRAYEQYF
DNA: TGCGCCAGCAGCCGTCAATGGGGCGGGAGGGCCTACGAGCAGTACTTC

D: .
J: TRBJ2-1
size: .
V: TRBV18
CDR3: CASAWSSYNEQFF
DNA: TGTGCCAGCGCCTGGAGCTCCTACAATGAGCAGTTCTTC

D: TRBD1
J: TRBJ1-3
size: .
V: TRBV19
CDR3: CASSMGTVYSGNTIYF
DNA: TGTGCCAGTAGTATGGGGACAGTGTACTCTGGAAACACCATATATTTT

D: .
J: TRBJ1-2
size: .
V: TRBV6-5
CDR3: CASSNRVYGYTF
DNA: TGTGCCAGCTCAAACAGGGTATATGGCTACACCTTC

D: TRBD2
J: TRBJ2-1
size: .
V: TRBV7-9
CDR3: CASGHSGSDYNEQFF
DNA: TGTGCCAGCGGTCATAGCGGGAGTGACTACAATGAGCAGTTCTTC

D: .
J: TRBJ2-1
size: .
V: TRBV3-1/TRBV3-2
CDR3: CASSQGGQQHNEQFF
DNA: TGTGCCAGCAGCCAAGGGGGACAACAACACAATGAGCAGTTCTTC

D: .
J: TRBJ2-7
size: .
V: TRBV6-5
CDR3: CASSYAEISSYEQYF
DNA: TGTGCCAGCAGTTACGCGGAGATAAGCTCCTACGAGCAGTACTTC

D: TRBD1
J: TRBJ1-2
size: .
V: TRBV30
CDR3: CAWSFLQGANYGYTF
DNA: TGTGCCTGGAGCTTCTTACAGGGGGCAAACTATGGCTACACCTTC

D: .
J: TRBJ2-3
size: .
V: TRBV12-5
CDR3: CAIPRNPPITDTQYF
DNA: TGTGCCATCCCTAGGAACCCGCCAATCACAGATACGCAGTATTTT

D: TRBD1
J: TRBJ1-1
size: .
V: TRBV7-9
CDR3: CASSKRGSGGREAFF
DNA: TGTGCCAGCAGCAAAAGGGGTTCAGGGGGTAGAGAAGCTTTCTTT

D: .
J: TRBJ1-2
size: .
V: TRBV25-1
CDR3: CASSESGDYGYTF
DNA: TGTGCCAGCAGTGAATCAGGGGACTATGGCTACACCTTC

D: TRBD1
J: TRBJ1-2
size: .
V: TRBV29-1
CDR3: CSVEGGTGRYGYTF
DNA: TGCAGCGTTGAAGGGGGGACAGGGCGTTATGGCTACACCTTC

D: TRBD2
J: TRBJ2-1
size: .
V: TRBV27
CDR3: CASSTGLAAYNEQFF
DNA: TGTGCCAGCAGTACAGGACTAGCGGCCTACAATGAGCAGTTCTTC

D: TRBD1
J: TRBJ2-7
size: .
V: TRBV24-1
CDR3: CATSDLSTRQGVNYEQYF
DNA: TGTGCCACCAGTGATTTATCAACCCGACAGGGAGTAAACTACGAGCAGTACTTC